The 28 T cell receptor beta chains listed next were all sequenced from one sample in a study of response to subunit inactivated influenza vaccine. In TCRdb, the RT-PCR reads were re-called with MiXCR into one record per CDR3 protein. The table shows 500,000 to 600,000 distinct CDR3 sequences, with around 8% occurring only once. The starting material was PBMCs from blood, obtained less than 30 months after vaccination. The receptors were gathered from a man aged 50 to 69 who received an inactivated influenza vaccine.

The chain is built from TRBV18 and TRBJ2-6, with D possibly being TRBD1 (5 bases). V was shortened by 0 bases and J by 4 bases, with 10 bases between the two germline ends. Germline CDR1 KGHSH, CDR2 LQKENI. The CDR3 runs to 16 residues. CDR3: CASSPPLRAGANVLTF. The CDR3 DNA follows: TGTGCCAGCTCACCACCCCTCAGGGCAGGGGCCAACGTCCTGACTTTC.

The table lists this clonotype with a few counts. The chain is built from TRBV28 and TRBJ2-2; the match to TRBD2 covers 7 bases. This CDR3 is built from 15 residues. J was trimmed by 0 bases and V by 5 bases; bases with no gene match: 3. Germline loops: CDR1 MDHEN, CDR2 SYDVKM. This chain's CDR3 is CASSALAANTGELFF. Written as DNA, the CDR3 is TGTGCCAGCAGTGCCCTAGCGGCGAACACCGGGGAGCTGTTTTTT.

This clonotype showed up many times. V gene TRBV7-3 combines with J gene TRBJ2-1; TRBD2 matches at 8 bases. Germline CDR1 is SGHTA and CDR2 is FQGTGA. This CDR3 has 15 amino acids. The V and J ends lost 2 bases and 8 bases, in that order; junction bases with no gene match: 8. The CDR3 here is CASSLYASGSHEQFF. CDR3 in DNA: TGTGCCAGCAGCTTATATGCTAGCGGGTCCCATGAGCAGTTCTTC.

This clonotype was found many times. The chain employs TRBV6-2 or TRBV6-3 and TRBJ1-1; TRBD1 might be the D (5 bases). The CDR3 is 16 amino acids. Trimming left V 6 bases short and J 0 bases short, with 17 bases between. CDR1 is MNHEY, CDR2 SVGEGT, per germline. CDR3: CASRYAPGALNTEAFF. For the CDR3, the DNA is TGTGCCAGCAGATACGCCCCCGGGGCCCTGAACACTGAAGCTTTCTTT.

This clonotype was picked up many times. The V gene is TRBV3-1, the J gene TRBJ1-3, with no clear D. Germline assignment: CDR1 LGHDT and CDR2 YNNKEL (reference sequence). V was clipped by 5 bases and J by 5 bases, with 13 bases between them. The CDR3 has 14 amino acids. The CDR3 region has the DNA TGTGCCAGCAGCACCCGGGCCTTAAGAAACACCATATATTTT. It codes for CASSTRALRNTIYF.

The chain carries TRBV28 and TRBJ2-3, with TRBD2 as a possible D gene (6 bases). The CDR3 loop spans 15 amino acids. The germline V and J ends were trimmed by 5 bases and 4 bases, with 16 bases remaining between them. Per germline, CDR1 MDHEN and CDR2 SYDVKM. For the CDR3, the DNA is TGTGCCAGCAGTCCCGGGACTGTAAGCTCAGATACGCAGTATTTT. Its translation is CASSPGTVSSDTQYF.

Only a few counts were recorded for this clonotype. The V and J genes are TRBV12-3 or TRBV12-4 and TRBJ2-7; TRBD2 matches at 10 bases. The CDR3 is 14 residues long. V shed 6 bases, J shed 2 bases, and the junction held 4 bases outside the gene matches. CDR3 sequence reads: CASRGSGRAYEQYF. CDR3 coding DNA: TGTGCCAGCAGGGGGAGCGGGAGGGCCTACGAGCAGTACTTC.

This clonotype came up many times. The V and J genes are TRBV29-1 and TRBJ2-3; D gene uncertain. CDR1 SQVTM and CDR2 ANQGSEA come from the germline V gene. V was cut by 5 bases and J by 4 bases, with 13 bases left in between. CDR3 length equals 13 residues. The chain's CDR3 is CSVLRRLADTQYF. The CDR3 coding sequence is TGCAGCGTTCTCCGCAGGCTCGCAGATACGCAGTATTTT.

The V gene is TRBV7-9, the J gene TRBJ2-7, with D hard to call. Trimming pared 5 bases from V and 6 bases from J, leaving 14 bases between. The CDR3 runs 13 residues. CDR1 SEHNR and CDR2 FQNEAQ come from the germline V gene (reference sequence). The CDR3 bases are TGTGCCAGCAGCCCCACAGTGACGGCCGAGCAGTACTTC. It is translated as CASSPTVTAEQYF.

The J gene is TRBJ2-5, the V gene TRBV9, with TRBD1 matching 8 bases. The CDR3 extends over 13 amino acids. The V and J ends lost 6 bases and 5 bases, in that order; junction bases with no gene match: 6. CDR1 and CDR2 from the germline V gene are SGDLS and YYNGEE. CDR3 sequence (DNA): TGTGCCAGCAACCCAGGGGGCGCGGAGACCCAGTACTTC. Translated: CASNPGGAETQYF.

This clonotype was found a few times. The V call is TRBV3-1, the J call TRBJ1-1; 8 positions agree with TRBD1. Trimming removed 4 bases from V and 5 bases from J; junction bases left unmatched: 9. From germline, CDR1 is LGHDT and CDR2 YNNKEL (reference sequence). The CDR3 is made up of 15 amino acids. The CDR3 DNA follows: TGTGCCAGCAGCCTCGGACAGGGCACTAGGACTGAAGCTTTCTTT. Translating it yields CASSLGQGTRTEAFF.

This rearrangement joins TRBV6-5 to TRBJ2-7; TRBD2 matches at 8 bases. The V gene end was trimmed by 0 bases and the J gene end by 6 bases; junction bases not matched to a gene: 7. The V gene's germline CDR1 is MNHEY and CDR2 SVGAGI. This CDR3 is 15 amino acids long. The CDR3 here is CASSYSTGAGGEQYF. For the CDR3, the DNA is TGTGCCAGCAGTTACTCCACTGGCGCGGGGGGCGAGCAGTACTTC.

This clonotype was observed a handful of times. This rearrangement joins TRBV4-2 to TRBJ2-1, with 12 nucleotides matching TRBD2. Germline CDR1 and CDR2: LGHNA and YNFKEQ. This CDR3 contains 16 residues. The ends lost 4 bases at V and 8 bases at J; junction bases unmatched: 9. CDR3 DNA sequence: TGTGCCAGCAGCCCGAGCCTAGCGGGAGGGCCCTATGAGCAGTTCTTC. This translates into CASSPSLAGGPYEQFF.

This clonotype has ten or more counts. CDR3 sequence (DNA): TGTGCCAGCAGCCCCCGGACTAATTCACCCCTCCACTTT. This gives the protein CASSPRTNSPLHF. This chain connects TRBV14 to TRBJ1-6; D not resolved. This CDR3 spans 13 amino acids. In germline, CDR1 is SGHDN, CDR2 FVKESK. With 4 bases removed from V and 6 bases from J, the gap between germline ends came to 7 bases.

This clonotype was seen at least ten times. The genes are TRBV3-1 and TRBJ2-5; 7 nucleotides match TRBD2. V gave up 4 bases and J gave up 0 bases; unmatched junction bases: 5. From germline, CDR1 is LGHDT and CDR2 YNNKEL (reference sequence). The CDR3 has 15 residues. The CDR3 DNA reads as TGTGCCAGCAGCCCGGGGGGTACGTACCAAGAGACCCAGTACTTC. Its protein product is CASSPGGTYQETQYF.

The chain uses TRBV6-2 or TRBV6-3 and TRBJ2-7; 10 bases are shared with TRBD2. Unmatched junction bases numbered 6, after V lost 0 bases and J lost 4 bases. CDR1 is MNHEY and CDR2 is SVGEGT in the germline V gene. The CDR3 consists of 16 residues. CDR3 sequence: CASSYSRLAGEYEQYF. In DNA, the CDR3 is TGTGCCAGCAGTTACTCGCGGCTAGCGGGGGAATACGAGCAGTACTTC.

This clonotype was seen ten or more times. The chain couples TRBV12-3 or TRBV12-4 to TRBJ1-1; 8 positions match TRBD1. J lost 1 base, V lost 7 bases, and 5 bases had no gene match. CDR3 length: 14 amino acids. CDR3 amino acids: CASKGQGANTEAFF. The CDR3 DNA reads as TGTGCCAGCAAAGGACAGGGAGCGAACACTGAAGCTTTCTTT.

This clonotype was counted a few times. V usage is TRBV20-1 and J usage is TRBJ2-3; 8 bases fit TRBD1. The length of the CDR3 is 15 residues. V lost 4 bases, J lost 1 base, and 7 bases stayed unmatched. Germline V gives CDR1 DFQATT, CDR2 SNEGSKA (reference sequence). CDR3 sequence reads: CSATSGTGRTDTQYF. The CDR3 nucleotides are TGCAGTGCTACTAGTGGGACAGGCCGCACAGATACGCAGTATTTT.

Only a few counts were recorded for this clonotype. This chain joins TRBV20-1 and TRBJ1-4; 8 bases agree with TRBD1. The CDR3 has 14 amino acids. V was pared by 5 bases and J by 7 bases, with 9 bases of the junction left unmatched. Germline loops: CDR1 DFQATT, CDR2 SNEGSKA (reference sequence). The CDR3 reads CSAGDRGRGEKLFF. For the CDR3, the DNA is TGCAGTGCTGGCGACAGGGGAAGAGGTGAAAAACTGTTTTTT.

This sequence joins TRBV4-3 and TRBJ2-7, with 7 bases fitting TRBD2. Germline V gene lookup returns CDR1 LGHNA and CDR2 YSLEER. The junction had 6 bases not matched to a gene; V was cut back by 1 base and J by 0 bases. The CDR3 totals 16 residues. The DNA of the CDR3 is TGCGCCAGCAGCCAAGGAATAGCGGGTAGCTCCTACGAGCAGTACTTC. Protein: CASSQGIAGSSYEQYF.

This clonotype was seen a handful of times. The chain joins TRBV5-1 to TRBJ1-6, with 8 bases lining up with TRBD1. Looked up from germline, CDR1 is SGHRS and CDR2 is YFSETQ. V was clipped by 0 bases and J by 7 bases; unmatched bases: 3. This CDR3 is built from 15 residues. CDR3 DNA sequence: TGCGCCAGCAGCTTGGCCGCAGGGGGCAATTCACCCCTCCACTTT. It codes for CASSLAAGGNSPLHF.

This clonotype was seen more than once but under ten times. The chain links TRBV9 to TRBJ2-5, with a tentative D call TRBD2 (6 bases). Trimming cost V 0 bases and J 1 base, with 10 bases left between them. The germline V gene has CDR1 SGDLS and CDR2 YYNGEE. CDR3 length: 15 residues. CDR3 sequence (DNA): TGTGCCAGCAGCGTAGGGGTGGGGGGCCAAGAGACCCAGTACTTC. Its protein product is CASSVGVGGQETQYF.

This chain links TRBV20-1 with TRBJ1-1, with TRBD1 identical over 9 bases. The CDR3 extends over 16 amino acids. V was clipped by 6 bases and J by 1 base; unmatched bases: 12. Looked up from germline, CDR1 is DFQATT and CDR2 is SNEGSKA (reference sequence). CDR3 in amino acids: CSAQPGQGIPNTEAFF. The CDR3 region has the DNA TGCAGTGCCCAGCCAGGACAGGGGATCCCGAACACTGAAGCTTTCTTT.

This clonotype turned up a few times. The gene calls are TRBV20-1 and TRBJ2-5; D remains unclear. V lost 4 bases to trimming and J lost 2 bases, with 5 bases between them. The CDR3 consists of 11 residues. The V gene's germline CDR1 is DFQATT and CDR2 SNEGSKA (reference sequence). CDR3 in amino acids: CSAIRQETQYF. CDR3 DNA: TGCAGTGCTATCAGACAAGAGACCCAGTACTTC.

The rearrangement joins TRBV6-2 or TRBV6-3 to TRBJ2-7; TRBD2 agrees at 7 bases. The CDR3 totals 15 residues. V lost 3 bases and J lost 5; bases outside the gene matches: 10. Germline-derived CDR1 and CDR2 are MNHEY and SVGEGT. Here the CDR3 reads CASSYARERRHEQYF. CDR3 nucleotide sequence: TGTGCCAGCAGTTATGCGCGGGAGCGGAGGCACGAGCAGTACTTC.

The chain has TRBV6-1 and TRBJ2-1; maybe TRBD2 (6 bases). Trimming stripped 10 bases from V and 0 bases from J, with 16 bases between. The CDR3 has 15 amino acids. Germline V gene sequence: CDR1 MNHNS, CDR2 SASEGT. CDR3 DNA: TGTGCCACAAGGTTTAGCGGAAGCTCCTACAATGAGCAGTTCTTC. This gives the protein CATRFSGSSYNEQFF.

The table lists this clonotype with a few counts. This sequence joins TRBV4-2 and TRBJ2-5; the D gene is possibly TRBD1 (7 bases). Germline assignment: CDR1 LGHNA and CDR2 YNFKEQ. V was cut by 0 bases and J by 1 base, with 12 bases left in between. The CDR3 is 16 residues long. CDR3 in amino acids: CASSQDSGGTQETQYF. DNA of the CDR3: TGTGCCAGCAGCCAAGATTCAGGGGGGACCCAAGAGACCCAGTACTTC.

This chain joins TRBV6-1 and TRBJ1-2, with 7 bases fitting TRBD1. The CDR3 runs to 13 residues. Losses at the gene ends were 6 bases for V and 7 bases for J; bases not matched to a gene: 8. Germline V gene data show CDR1 as MNHNS and CDR2 as SASEGT. CDR3 residues: CASSRGQAAGYTF. The CDR3 region has the DNA TGTGCCAGCAGCCGAGGACAGGCGGCTGGCTACACCTTC.